These 10 T cell receptor beta chains came from one sample sequenced in a study of regulatory T cells in long-lasting Graves disease. iRepertoire HTBI primers and Arm-PCR of CDR3 regions built TCR beta libraries. In TCRdb, the multiplex PCR reads were re-called with MiXCR into one record per CDR3 protein. In the table there are some 450,000 distinct CDR3 sequences, less than 20% of which are singletons. Regarding time point: newly diagnosed GD, antithyroid drugs for less than 3 months. PBMC-extracted RNA yielded the TCR library. The sample was also reused in another study, on T cells in Graves' hyperthyroidism and ophthalmopathy.

The input for sequencing was peripheral blood mononuclear cells (PBMCs), taken at new diagnosis, from a patient treated with antithyroid drugs. Receptors originate from a woman aged 25 to 39 with Graves disease.

Turning to this clonotype: Given a far larger clone just one base away, this is likely a sequencing read error. The rearrangement uses TRBV11-2 and TRBJ2-3; TRBD1 or TRBD2 may be the D gene (5 bases each). The J call may be wrong; the DNA end is better matched by TRBJ2-1. The germline gives CDR1 SGHAT, CDR2 FQNNGV. CDR3 size: 14 residues. CDR3 protein: CASSRATGRDEQFF. In DNA, the CDR3 is TGTGCCAGCAGCCGGGCTACGGGACGGGACGAGCAGTTCTTC.

This clonotype showed up just a few times. Here the CDR3 reads CASSPPGTTDTQYF. As DNA, the CDR3 is TGTGCCAGCAGCCCTCCCGGGACAACGGATACGCAGTATTTT. The V and J genes are TRBV5-5 and TRBJ2-3; tentative D call: TRBD1 (6 bases). CDR1 is SGHKS and CDR2 is YYEKEE in the germline V gene (reference sequence). V lost 4 bases and J lost 6, with 15 bases in between. This CDR3 region has 14 residues.

This clonotype was seen a handful of times. V and J are TRBV9 and TRBJ1-1; D not certain. Germline-derived CDR1 and CDR2 are SGDLS and YYNGEE. Trimming left V 0 bases short and J 6 bases short, with 9 bases between. CDR3 length equals 13 residues. DNA for the CDR3: TGTGCCAGCAGCGTAGCCGGGAAATCTGAAGCTTTCTTT. This gives the protein CASSVAGKSEAFF. The entire variable domain, with the rest obtained from reference TRBV9 and TRBJ1-1, is as follows: DSGVTQTPKHLITATGQRVTLRCSPRSGDLSVYWYQQSLDQGLQFLIQYYNGEERAKGNILERFSAQQFPDLHSELNLSSLELGDSALYFCASSVAGKSEAFFGQGTRLTVV.

This clonotype appeared a few times. The genes are TRBV29-1 and TRBJ1-1, with TRBD1 as a possible D gene (5 bases). The ends were cut back, 7 bases at V and 6 bases at J, with 21 bases in the middle. CDR3 size: 14 residues. Germline V CDR1 and CDR2: SQVTM, ANQGSEA. In nucleotides, the CDR3 is TGCAGCGGAAGGAGACAGCTTGGGACGGCTGAAGCTTTCTTT. Translated, it gives CSGRRQLGTAEAFF. Drawing the rest from reference TRBV29-1 and TRBJ1-1, the complete variable domain is SAVISQKPSRDICQRGTSLTIQCQVDSQVTMMFWYRQQPGQSLTLIATANQGSEATYESGFVIDKFPISRPNLTFSTLTVSNMSPEDSSIYLCSGRRQLGTAEAFFGQGTRLTVV.

This clonotype has at least ten counts. The chain couples TRBV11-2 to TRBJ2-5; D is unresolved. This CDR3 is 12 amino acids long. Germline CDR1 is SGHAT and CDR2 is FQNNGV. V was shortened by 2 bases and J by 4 bases, with 5 bases between the two germline ends. The CDR3 here is CASSLIGETQYF. DNA for the CDR3: TGTGCCAGCAGCTTAATCGGAGAGACCCAGTACTTC.

This clonotype was counted many times. The V call is TRBV5-1, the J call TRBJ2-2; TRBD1 is a possible D gene (6 bases). Trimming pared 5 bases from V and 6 bases from J, leaving 17 bases between. The CDR3 contains 15 residues. The V gene's germline CDR1 is SGHRS and CDR2 YFSETQ. CDR3 bases: TGCGCCAGCAGTGGGGGAACAGGGAGTCCCGGGGAGCTGTTTTTT. It codes for CASSGGTGSPGELFF.

This clonotype occurred many times. J is TRBJ2-7 and V is TRBV20-1; weak D call: TRBD2 (6 bases). V was shortened by 0 bases and J by 0 bases, with 12 bases between the two germline ends. Germline CDR1 reads DFQATT; CDR2 reads SNEGSKA (reference sequence). This CDR3 contains 15 residues. The CDR3: CSARDRRVGSYEQYF. The CDR3 bases are TGCAGTGCTAGAGATCGGAGGGTGGGCTCCTACGAGCAGTACTTC.

The V gene is TRBV27, the J gene TRBJ1-3; D is possibly TRBD1 (6 bases). The CDR3 contains 14 residues. Trimming cost V 4 bases and J 6 bases, with 13 bases left between them. Germline V lookup: CDR1 MNHEY, CDR2 SMNVEV (reference sequence). The CDR3 region is CASSSGRGANTIYF. The CDR3 DNA sequence: TGTGCCAGCAGTTCGGGACGGGGGGCAAACACCATATATTTT.

This clonotype was recorded many times. This chain connects TRBV7-2 to TRBJ1-2; D not certain. This CDR3 is built from 16 residues. The germline V gene has CDR1 SGHTA and CDR2 FQGNSA. Trimming took 1 base from V and 5 from J, leaving 17 bases between them. The CDR3 loop is CASSLGTAVGGYGYTF. In DNA form, the CDR3 reads TGTGCCAGCAGCTTAGGGACCGCGGTGGGTGGATATGGCTACACCTTC.

The sample holds many counts of this clonotype. V is TRBV11-3 and J is TRBJ1-3; a possible D gene is TRBD1 (5 bases). V lost 5 bases and J 0 bases, leaving 8 bases between the germline ends. This CDR3 is built from 14 residues. Looked up from germline, CDR1 is SGHNT and CDR2 is YENEEA. The CDR3 DNA is TGTGCCAGCAGCCAGGGCATCTCTGGAAACACCATATATTTT. It yields the protein CASSQGISGNTIYF.